Below are 6 T cell receptor beta chains sequenced from a single sample in a study of OX40 agonist ivuxolimab in advanced cancers. Here immunoSEQ multiplex PCR was the method, and the copy in TCRdb shows in-frame clones only, minus some. The repertoire holds around 77,000 clones, with around nine tenths as singletons. Material: CD4+ or CD8+ T cells sorted from blood, obtained in a trial of the OX40 agonist ivuxolimab. These receptors were obtained from an adult with an advanced solid tumor such as melanoma, head and neck, liver or kidney cancer.

The chain recombines TRBV4-3 with TRBJ2-2, with D maybe TRBD1 (5 bases). The CDR3 runs to 15 residues. The germline CDR1 and CDR2 sequences are LGHNA and YSLEER. V lost 0 bases, J lost 5 bases, and 10 bases lay in between. Here the CDR3 reads CASSQDDSETGELFF. DNA for the CDR3: TGCGCCAGCAGCCAAGATGACAGTGAGACCGGGGAGCTGTTTTTT.

The V gene is TRBV6-9, the J gene TRBJ2-5; TRBD2 agrees at 8 bases. The CDR3 totals 18 residues. The V and J ends lost 0 bases and 5 bases, in that order; junction bases with no gene match: 14. The germline V gene has CDR1 MNHGY and CDR2 SVAAGI. The CDR3 DNA is TGTGCCAGCAGTTATTCATTCCCTTTAGCGGGGCCCGTCGAGACCCAGTACTTC. This sequence encodes CASSYSFPLAGPVETQYF.

J is TRBJ1-6 and V is TRBV11-2; D is undetermined. Germline V gives CDR1 SGHAT, CDR2 FQNNGV. Trimming removed 5 bases from V and 3 bases from J, with 8 bases in between. This CDR3 comprises 14 residues. CDR3 sequence: CASSQPIYNSPLHF. CDR3 sequence (DNA): TGTGCCAGCAGCCAACCGATCTATAATTCACCCCTCCACTTT.

This rearrangement joins TRBV13 to TRBJ2-1; TRBD2 agrees at 10 bases. Trimming cost V 5 bases and J 4 bases; bases outside gene matches: 14. This CDR3 contains 18 residues. Germline V gene data show CDR1 as PRHDT and CDR2 as FYEKMQ (reference sequence). The CDR3 loop reads CASSTLGSGGLPYNEQFF. In nucleotides, the CDR3 is TGTGCCAGCAGCACCCTGGGTAGCGGGGGGTTACCGTACAATGAGCAGTTCTTC.

The V and J genes are TRBV11-1 and TRBJ2-5, with D maybe TRBD2 (5 bases). V was clipped by 5 bases and J by 11 bases, with 12 bases between them. Germline V gene lookup returns CDR1 SGHAT and CDR2 FQDESV (reference sequence). The CDR3 has 11 residues. CDR3 nucleotide sequence: TGTGCCAGCAGCGCTAGCCCCAGTCAGTACTTC. This gives the protein CASSASPSQYF.

The chain joins TRBV30 to TRBJ2-5; no clear D gene. V was pared by 5 bases and J by 3 bases, with 19 bases between. The CDR3 contains 15 residues. Per germline, CDR1 GTSNPN and CDR2 SVGIG (reference sequence). The DNA for the CDR3 is TGTGCCTGGTCCGCAGAGATTACGGTGAAAGAGACCCAGTACTTC. This sequence encodes CAWSAEITVKETQYF.